This entry lists 29 T cell receptor beta chains sequenced from one sample in a study of neurological immune-mediated disorders. One entry per CDR3 protein results from TCRdb running MiXCR on the 5' RACE reads. The sample shows over 35,000 distinct CDR3 sequences, 2.5% of them seen only once. The source material was PBMCs. The receptors were sampled from a man aged 30 to 39 with multiple sclerosis.

This clonotype was counted ten times or more. The rearrangement joins TRBV5-1 to TRBJ1-4; 8 positions agree with TRBD1. Trimming took 6 bases from V and 5 from J; bases not matched to a gene: 9. Germline CDR1 is SGHRS and CDR2 is YFSETQ. The CDR3 runs 15 residues. The CDR3 sequence: CASTDRDRQNEKLFF. The CDR3 bases are TGCGCCAGCACGGACAGGGACAGACAAAATGAAAAACTGTTTTTT.

This clonotype was counted many times. The V and J genes are TRBV25-1 and TRBJ2-1; a possible D gene is TRBD2 (6 bases). The CDR3 extends over 16 amino acids. V dropped 2 bases and J dropped 0 bases, with 11 bases sitting between them. From germline, CDR1 is MGHDK and CDR2 SYGVNS. CDR3 DNA: TGTGCCAGCAGTGAAGGCCCGCGGGGCTCCTACAATGAGCAGTTCTTC. Translation gives CASSEGPRGSYNEQFF.

This clonotype came up many times. The rearrangement joins TRBV7-2 to TRBJ1-1; 8 bases fit TRBD1. Germline lookup yields CDR1 SGHTA and CDR2 FQGNSA. The CDR3 consists of 15 residues. V lost 5 bases, J lost 1 base, and 6 bases stayed unmatched. Written as DNA, the CDR3 is TGTGCCAGCAGCGTAACAGGGGGGGAGAACACTGAAGCTTTCTTT. Its translation is CASSVTGGENTEAFF.

Ten or more counts support this clonotype. The chain employs TRBV20-1 and TRBJ2-7, with 7 positions matching TRBD2. CDR3 length: 14 residues. Looked up from germline, CDR1 is DFQATT and CDR2 is SNEGSKA (reference sequence). V shed 8 bases and J 5 bases; nucleotides not matched to a gene: 15. The CDR3 sequence is CSTRGAGEWNEQYF. The CDR3 bases are TGCAGTACCAGAGGGGCGGGAGAATGGAACGAGCAGTACTTC.

This clonotype was seen many times. J is TRBJ2-7 and V is TRBV27; D gene ambiguous. The germline V gene has CDR1 MNHEY and CDR2 SMNVEV (reference sequence). CDR3 size: 13 residues. Trimming took 3 bases from V and 3 from J, leaving 9 bases between them. This CDR3 is CASSFGNHYEQYF. The DNA for the CDR3 is TGTGCCAGCAGTTTCGGCAATCACTACGAGCAGTACTTC.

This clonotype was found many times. The chain carries TRBV29-1 and TRBJ2-1; TRBD2 aligns across 8 bases. The length of the CDR3 is 14 residues. V dropped 6 bases and J dropped 2; count of bases not matched to a gene: 6. The V gene's germline CDR1 is SQVTM and CDR2 ANQGSEA. CDR3 residues: CSVTQRGPYNEQFF. For the CDR3, the DNA is TGCAGCGTCACCCAGCGGGGGCCCTACAATGAGCAGTTCTTC.

This clonotype has a count of ten or more. The chain combines TRBV5-5 with TRBJ2-4; D may be TRBD1 (6 bases). V lost 2 bases and J 1 base, leaving 7 bases between the germline ends. The germline CDR1 and CDR2 sequences are SGHKS and YYEKEE (reference sequence). The CDR3 is made up of 14 amino acids. The CDR3 loop reads CASSFQGAKNIQYF. The CDR3, as DNA: TGTGCCAGCAGCTTTCAGGGGGCCAAAAACATTCAGTACTTC. Variable domain in full (rest from reference TRBV5-5 and TRBJ2-4): DAGVTQSPTHLIKTRGQQVTLRCSPISGHKSVSWYQQVLGQGPQFIFQYYEKEERGRGNFPDRFSARQFPNYSSELNVNALLLGDSALYLCASSFQGAKNIQYFGAGTRLSVL.

This clonotype was observed a handful of times. The chain carries TRBV5-1 and TRBJ2-7; TRBD1 agrees at 7 bases. Germline V gene lookup returns CDR1 SGHRS and CDR2 YFSETQ. J gave up 2 bases and V 3 bases, and 5 bases lay outside the gene matches. This CDR3 region has 14 residues. CDR3 sequence (DNA): TGCGCCAGCAGCTCCGAGGGACAGACCTACGAGCAGTACTTC. Residues: CASSSEGQTYEQYF. The entire variable domain, with the rest obtained from reference TRBV5-1 and TRBJ2-7, is as follows: KAGVTQTPRYLIKTRGQQVTLSCSPISGHRSVSWYQQTPGQGLQFLFEYFSETQRNKGNFPGRFSGRQFSNSRSEMNVSTLELGDSALYLCASSSEGQTYEQYFGPGTRLTVT.

This chain connects TRBV6-2 or TRBV6-3 to TRBJ2-3; D is possibly TRBD2 (5 bases). Germline V CDR1 and CDR2: MNHEY, SVGEGT. CDR3 size: 19 residues. Trimming removed 7 bases at V and 4 bases at J, with 30 bases between. The CDR3 DNA reads TGTGCCAGCACCAACTTTACACACCGACGGGATCCCCCCGCAGATACGCAGTATTTT. It specifies CASTNFTHRRDPPADTQYF.

The V call is TRBV27, the J call TRBJ2-3; no firm D call. V lost 7 bases, J lost 6 bases, and 8 bases lay in between. The CDR3 consists of 11 residues. Germline loops: CDR1 MNHEY, CDR2 SMNVEV (reference sequence). In DNA form, the CDR3 reads TGTGCCAGCACAATTGCTGATACGCAGTATTTT. This gives the protein CASTIADTQYF.

This clonotype was counted many times. V is TRBV5-1 and J is TRBJ2-2; D is unresolved. The length of the CDR3 is 12 residues. CDR1 is SGHRS, CDR2 YFSETQ, per germline. Trimming took off 6 bases at V and 1 base at J, with 4 bases between the two ends. This CDR3 is CASTVNTGELFF. CDR3 bases: TGCGCCAGCACCGTGAACACCGGGGAGCTGTTTTTT.

The chain recombines TRBV20-1 with TRBJ2-7; D is ambiguous. The V end lost 5 bases, the J end lost 2 bases, and 7 bases lay between the germline ends. This CDR3 is 11 amino acids long. Germline-derived CDR1 and CDR2 are DFQATT and SNEGSKA (reference sequence). The CDR3 nucleotides read TGCAGTGCTCCCGAAGCCTACGAGCAGTACTTC. This translates into CSAPEAYEQYF.

The sample holds many counts of this clonotype. The rearrangement links TRBV4-1 to TRBJ1-5; 8 bases align to TRBD1. Germline assignment: CDR1 MGHRA and CDR2 YSYEKL. J was trimmed by 1 base and V by 4 bases; bases with no gene match: 6. There are 16 residues in the CDR3. CDR3: CASSLRTGLSNQPQHF. The CDR3 DNA is TGCGCCAGCAGCCTTCGGACAGGGTTAAGCAATCAGCCCCAGCATTTT.

This clonotype was picked up many times. The chain is built from TRBV20-1 and TRBJ2-5, with 7 positions matching TRBD2. Germline loops: CDR1 DFQATT, CDR2 SNEGSKA (reference sequence). CDR3 size: 16 residues. V was pared by 8 bases and J by 5 bases, with 20 bases of the junction left unmatched. In DNA form, the CDR3 reads TGCAGTCAAGTTTCCGTTAGAGCGGGGAGCGGGGAGACCCAGTACTTC. This translates into CSQVSVRAGSGETQYF.

The table lists this clonotype with many counts. V is TRBV20-1 and J is TRBJ2-1; D may match TRBD1 or TRBD2 (5 bases each). V lost 1 base to trimming and J lost 3 bases, with 10 bases between them. Germline CDR1 reads DFQATT; CDR2 reads SNEGSKA (reference sequence). The CDR3 totals 14 residues. This chain's CDR3 is CSARVRDGYNEQFF. DNA of the CDR3: TGCAGTGCTAGAGTGAGGGACGGCTACAATGAGCAGTTCTTC.

The table lists this clonotype with many counts. The chain joins TRBV5-1 to TRBJ1-1, with D perhaps matching TRBD1 (5 bases). Germline values: CDR1 SGHRS, CDR2 YFSETQ. V lost 2 bases and J 1 base, leaving 12 bases between the germline ends. The CDR3 runs 15 residues. CDR3 bases: TGCGCCAGCAGCTTAGTCGTGACAGCGAACACTGAAGCTTTCTTT. Translated: CASSLVVTANTEAFF.

This clonotype appeared many times. The gene calls are TRBV4-2 and TRBJ2-3, with D perhaps TRBD1 or TRBD2 (5 bases each). The V and J ends lost 0 bases and 1 base respectively, with 11 bases between them. This CDR3 is built from 16 residues. The germline V gene has CDR1 LGHNA and CDR2 YNFKEQ. Written as DNA, the CDR3 is TGTGCCAGCAGCCAAGAGGACCGAGGGGGCACAGATACGCAGTATTTT. Translated: CASSQEDRGGTDTQYF.

This clonotype was counted at least ten times. This chain uses TRBV20-1 with TRBJ2-7; D might be TRBD2 (5 bases). This CDR3 contains 15 residues. Trimming took off 0 bases at V and 0 bases at J, with 12 bases between the two ends. Germline lookup yields CDR1 DFQATT and CDR2 SNEGSKA (reference sequence). CDR3 bases: TGCAGTGCTAGAGAGGTTGGAGGAAGCTCCTACGAGCAGTACTTC. As protein: CSAREVGGSSYEQYF.

The rearrangement uses TRBV20-1 and TRBJ2-2; 7 bases map to TRBD2. Germline assignment: CDR1 DFQATT and CDR2 SNEGSKA (reference sequence). The CDR3 is 14 amino acids. V was clipped by 3 bases and J by 4 bases; unmatched bases: 5. CDR3 in DNA: TGCAGTGCTAGTCGCGGGAGTGGCACCGGGGAGCTGTTTTTT. Translating gives CSASRGSGTGELFF.

This clonotype was observed many times. The rearrangement links TRBV27 to TRBJ2-3; no clear D. Germline V gene lookup returns CDR1 MNHEY and CDR2 SMNVEV (reference sequence). The CDR3 has 16 residues. V was pared by 5 bases and J by 2 bases, with 17 bases between. The chain's CDR3 is CASSLRALKSTDTQYF. The CDR3 region has the DNA TGTGCCAGCAGTCTCCGGGCCCTAAAGTCCACAGATACGCAGTATTTT.

This clonotype has at least ten counts. The rearrangement links TRBV20-1 to TRBJ1-1; no reliable D call. CDR1 DFQATT and CDR2 SNEGSKA come from the germline V gene (reference sequence). The CDR3 loop spans 12 amino acids. Trimming shortened V by 3 bases and J by 3 bases, and 8 bases separated the two germline ends. CDR3 sequence reads: CSASVRDTEAFF. CDR3 sequence (DNA): TGCAGTGCTAGTGTCAGAGACACTGAAGCTTTCTTT.

The table lists this clonotype with many counts. This sequence joins TRBV12-3 or TRBV12-4 and TRBJ1-1, with D possibly being TRBD1 (5 bases). V was cut by 8 bases and J by 0 bases, with 25 bases left in between. CDR3 length: 18 amino acids. The CDR3 DNA sequence: TGTGCCAGCCAGTCAAGGGGTAGGGTAGAGCTCATGAACACTGAAGCTTTCTTT. Its translation: CASQSRGRVELMNTEAFF.

The sample holds many counts of this clonotype. The V call is TRBV5-1, the J call TRBJ2-2, with no clear D. Germline-derived CDR1 and CDR2 are SGHRS and YFSETQ. The CDR3 contains 14 residues. Trimming removed 0 bases from V and 4 bases from J, with 7 bases in between. In DNA, the CDR3 is TGCGCCAGCAGCTTGGAACAGACCACCGGGGAGCTGTTTTTT. Translating it yields CASSLEQTTGELFF.

This clonotype was picked up many times. J is TRBJ1-2 and V is TRBV14; D is unclear. CDR1 and CDR2 (germline): SGHDN, FVKESK. The CDR3 totals 12 residues. V gave up 2 bases and J gave up 4 bases, with 5 bases separating them. CDR3 loop: CASSQYTYGYTF. Written as DNA, the CDR3 is TGTGCCAGCAGCCAATACACCTATGGCTACACCTTC.

This clonotype occurred many times. CDR3 DNA sequence: TGTGCCAGCAGTCCCAATAGGGGGCGCGGGGAAAAACTGTTTTTT. This encodes CASSPNRGRGEKLFF. This chain uses TRBV6-5 with TRBJ1-4; TRBD1 matches at 7 bases. The germline gives CDR1 MNHEY, CDR2 SVGAGI. The CDR3 is 15 residues long. The ends lost 5 bases at V and 8 bases at J; junction bases unmatched: 11.

The sample holds many counts of this clonotype. This rearrangement joins TRBV24-1 to TRBJ1-2; tentative D call: TRBD1 (6 bases). V lost 6 bases to trimming and J lost 8 bases, with 9 bases between them. This CDR3 has 11 amino acids. CDR1 KGHDR and CDR2 SFDVKD come from the germline V gene. The CDR3 sequence: CATSIRGGYTF. In DNA, the CDR3 is TGTGCCACCAGTATCAGGGGCGGCTACACCTTC.

This clonotype was counted ten times or more. The J gene is TRBJ2-3, the V gene TRBV3-1; D is unresolved. Germline CDR1 reads LGHDT; CDR2 reads YNNKEL (reference sequence). V was cut by 1 base and J by 0 bases, with 8 bases left in between. CDR3 length equals 15 residues. The CDR3 bases are TGTGCCAGCAGCCAAGGGACCACTAGCACAGATACGCAGTATTTT. Amino acid sequence: CASSQGTTSTDTQYF.

This clonotype was found many times. Because it lacks the conserved phenylalanine or tryptophan at the end, this CDR3 is likely a read error. This sequence joins TRBV12-3 or TRBV12-4 and TRBJ1-6; D call uncertain. The CDR3 loop spans 16 amino acids. V was pared by 1 base and J by 10 bases, with 17 bases between. The CDR3 coding sequence is TGTGCCAGCAGTTTAGTTTTCGACGGTCGTGGATCACCCCTCCACTGT. Translation: CASSLVFDGRGSPLHC.

This clonotype was found many times. The rearrangement uses TRBV28 and TRBJ2-7; D uncertain. Looked up from germline, CDR1 is MDHEN and CDR2 is SYDVKM. The CDR3 totals 13 residues. Trimming left V 6 bases short and J 6 bases short, with 15 bases between. The CDR3 DNA reads as TGTGCCAGCAGCGAACCCGGGTTCGCCGAGCAGTACTTC. It translates to CASSEPGFAEQYF.